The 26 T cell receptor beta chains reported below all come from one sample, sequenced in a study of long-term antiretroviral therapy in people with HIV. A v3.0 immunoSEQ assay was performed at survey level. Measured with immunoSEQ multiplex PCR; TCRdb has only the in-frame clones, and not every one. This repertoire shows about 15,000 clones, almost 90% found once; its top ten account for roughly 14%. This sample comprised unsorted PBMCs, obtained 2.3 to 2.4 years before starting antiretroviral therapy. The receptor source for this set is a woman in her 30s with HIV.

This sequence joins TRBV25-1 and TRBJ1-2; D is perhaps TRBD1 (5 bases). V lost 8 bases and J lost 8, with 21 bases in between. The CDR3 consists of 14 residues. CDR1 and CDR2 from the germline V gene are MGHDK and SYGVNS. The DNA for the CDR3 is TGTGCCAGCTCCTCTTGGACCGGGGGTTCCGGCTACACCTTC. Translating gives CASSSWTGGSGYTF.

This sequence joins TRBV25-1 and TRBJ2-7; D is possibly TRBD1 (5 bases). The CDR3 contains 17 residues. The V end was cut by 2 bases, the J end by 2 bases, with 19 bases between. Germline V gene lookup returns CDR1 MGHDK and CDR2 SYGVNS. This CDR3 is CASSEEWEGVQTYEQYF. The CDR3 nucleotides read TGTGCCAGCAGTGAAGAGTGGGAAGGGGTGCAGACCTACGAGCAGTACTTC.

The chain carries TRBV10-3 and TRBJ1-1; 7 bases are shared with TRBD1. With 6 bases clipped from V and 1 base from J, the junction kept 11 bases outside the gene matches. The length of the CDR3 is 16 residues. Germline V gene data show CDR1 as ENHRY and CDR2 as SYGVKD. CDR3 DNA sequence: TGTGCCATCAGCGGAGGACAGGTACTGAAGAACACTGAAGCTTTCTTT. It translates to CAISGGQVLKNTEAFF.

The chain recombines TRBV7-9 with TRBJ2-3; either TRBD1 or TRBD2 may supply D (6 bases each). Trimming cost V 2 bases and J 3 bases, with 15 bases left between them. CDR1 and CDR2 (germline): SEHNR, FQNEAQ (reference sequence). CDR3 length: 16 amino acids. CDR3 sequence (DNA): TGTGCCAGCAGCTTAAGGGGGGCCGAAGGGACAGATACGCAGTATTTT. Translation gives CASSLRGAEGTDTQYF.

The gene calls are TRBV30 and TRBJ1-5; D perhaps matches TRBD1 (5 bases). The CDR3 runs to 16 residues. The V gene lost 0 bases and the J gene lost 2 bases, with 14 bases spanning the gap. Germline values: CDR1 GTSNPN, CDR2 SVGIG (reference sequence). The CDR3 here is CAWSVWGVGGNQPQHF. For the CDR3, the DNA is TGTGCCTGGAGTGTATGGGGGGTCGGGGGCAATCAGCCCCAGCATTTT. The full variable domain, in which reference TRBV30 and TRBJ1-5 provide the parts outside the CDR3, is SQTIHQWPATLVQPVGSPLSLECTVEGTSNPNLYWYRQAAGRGLQLLFYSVGIGQISSEVPQNLSASRPQDRQFILSSKKLLLSDSGFYLCAWSVWGVGGNQPQHFGDGTRLSIL.

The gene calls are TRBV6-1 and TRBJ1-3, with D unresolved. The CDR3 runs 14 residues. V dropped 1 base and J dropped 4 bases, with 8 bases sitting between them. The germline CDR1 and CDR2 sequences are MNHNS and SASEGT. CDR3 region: CASSEGGSGNTIYF. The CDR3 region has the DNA TGTGCCAGCAGTGAAGGGGGTAGCGGAAACACCATATATTTT.

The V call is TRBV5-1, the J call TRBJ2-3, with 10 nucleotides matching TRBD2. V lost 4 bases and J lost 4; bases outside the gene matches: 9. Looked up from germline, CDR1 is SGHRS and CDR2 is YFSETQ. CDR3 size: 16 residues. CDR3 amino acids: CASSLSGLASADTQYF. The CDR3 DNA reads TGCGCCAGCAGCCTATCGGGACTAGCGAGCGCAGATACGCAGTATTTT.

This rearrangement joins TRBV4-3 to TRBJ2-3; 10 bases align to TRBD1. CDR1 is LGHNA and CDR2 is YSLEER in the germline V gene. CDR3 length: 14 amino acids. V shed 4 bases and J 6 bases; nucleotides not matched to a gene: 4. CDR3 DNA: TGCGCCAGCAGCCCGGGACAGGGGTTTGATACGCAGTATTTT. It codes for CASSPGQGFDTQYF.

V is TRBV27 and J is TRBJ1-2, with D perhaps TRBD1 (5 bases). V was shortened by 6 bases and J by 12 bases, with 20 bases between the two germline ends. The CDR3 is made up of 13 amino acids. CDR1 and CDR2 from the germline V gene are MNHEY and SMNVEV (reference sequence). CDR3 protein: CASRDTKASGHTF. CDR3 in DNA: TGTGCCAGCAGGGACACCAAGGCTTCAGGCCACACCTTC.

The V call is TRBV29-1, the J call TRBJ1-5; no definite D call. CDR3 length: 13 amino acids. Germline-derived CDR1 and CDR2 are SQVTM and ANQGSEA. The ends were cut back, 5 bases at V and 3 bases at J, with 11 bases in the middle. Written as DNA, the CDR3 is TGCAGCGTTTCCCGGGCTGACAATCAGCCCCAGCATTTT. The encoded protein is CSVSRADNQPQHF.

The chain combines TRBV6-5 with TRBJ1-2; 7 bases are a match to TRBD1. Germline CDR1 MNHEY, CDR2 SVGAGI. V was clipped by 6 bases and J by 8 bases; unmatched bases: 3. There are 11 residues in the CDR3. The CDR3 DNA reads TGTGCCAGCAGCTCGACAGGGGGCTACACCTTC. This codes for CASSSTGGYTF.

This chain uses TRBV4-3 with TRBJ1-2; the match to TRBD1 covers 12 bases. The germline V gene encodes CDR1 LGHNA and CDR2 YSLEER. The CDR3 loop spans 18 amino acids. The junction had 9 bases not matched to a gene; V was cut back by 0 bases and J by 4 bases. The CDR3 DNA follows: TGCGCCAGCAGCCAAGATAGTCGTGGGACAGGGGGCTCCTATGGCTACACCTTC. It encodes CASSQDSRGTGGSYGYTF.

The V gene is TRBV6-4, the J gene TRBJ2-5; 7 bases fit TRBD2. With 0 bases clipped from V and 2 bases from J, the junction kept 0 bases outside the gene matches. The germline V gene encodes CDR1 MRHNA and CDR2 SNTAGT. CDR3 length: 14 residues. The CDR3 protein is CASSDSGGQETQYF. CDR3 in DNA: TGTGCCAGCAGTGACTCGGGGGGGCAAGAGACCCAGTACTTC.

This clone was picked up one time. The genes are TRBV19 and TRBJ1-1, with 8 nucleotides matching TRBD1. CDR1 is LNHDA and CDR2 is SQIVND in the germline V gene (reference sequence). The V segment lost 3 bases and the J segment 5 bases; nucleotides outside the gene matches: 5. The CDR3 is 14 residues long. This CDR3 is CASSIRQGRTEAFF. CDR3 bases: TGTGCCAGTAGTATTCGACAGGGGCGAACTGAAGCTTTCTTT.

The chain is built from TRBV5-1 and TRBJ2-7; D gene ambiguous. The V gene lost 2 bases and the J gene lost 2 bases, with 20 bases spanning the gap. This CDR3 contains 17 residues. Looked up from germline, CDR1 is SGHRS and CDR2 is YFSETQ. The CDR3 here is CASSFKERRRTPYEQYF. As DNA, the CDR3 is TGCGCCAGCAGCTTTAAAGAAAGGAGACGAACTCCCTACGAGCAGTACTTC.

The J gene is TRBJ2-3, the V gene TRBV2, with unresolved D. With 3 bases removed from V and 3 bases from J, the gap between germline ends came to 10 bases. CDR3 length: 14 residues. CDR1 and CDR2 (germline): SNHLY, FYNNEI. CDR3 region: CASSDLGMTDTQYF. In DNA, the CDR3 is TGTGCCAGCAGTGACCTAGGCATGACAGATACGCAGTATTTT. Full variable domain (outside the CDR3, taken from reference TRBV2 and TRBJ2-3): EPEVTQTPSHQVTQMGQEVILRCVPISNHLYFYWYRQILGQKVEFLVSFYNNEISEKSEIFDDQFSVERPDGSNFTLKIRSTKLEDSAMYFCASSDLGMTDTQYFGPGTRLTVL.

CDR3 sequence (DNA): TGTGCCAGTAGTATAGGGACAGGGGGGAATTCACCCCTCCACTTT. It is translated as CASSIGTGGNSPLHF. V is TRBV19 and J is TRBJ1-6, with 10 bases that match TRBD1. V shed 1 base and J 7 bases; nucleotides not matched to a gene: 1. From germline, CDR1 is LNHDA and CDR2 SQIVND (reference sequence). The CDR3 has 15 amino acids. The full variable domain, with the rest looked up from reference TRBV19 and TRBJ1-6, is DGGITQSPKYLFRKEGQNVTLSCEQNLNHDAMYWYRQDPGQGLRLIYYSQIVNDFQKGDIAEGYSVSREKKESFPLTVTSAQKNPTAFYLCASSIGTGGNSPLHFGNGTRLTVT.

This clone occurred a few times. The CDR3 DNA is TGTGCCTGGCGTGCCTACACTGAAGCTTTCTTT. Translation gives CAWRAYTEAFF. The chain uses TRBV30 and TRBJ1-1; D not certain. Germline loops: CDR1 GTSNPN, CDR2 SVGIG (reference sequence). V shed 5 bases and J shed 3 bases, with 7 bases lying between them. The CDR3 sequence is 11 residues long.

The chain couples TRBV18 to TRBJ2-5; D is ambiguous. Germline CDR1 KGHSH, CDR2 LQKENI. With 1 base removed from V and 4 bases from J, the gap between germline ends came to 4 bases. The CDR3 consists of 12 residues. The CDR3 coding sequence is TGTGCCAGCTCACCACGGGTAGAGACCCAGTACTTC. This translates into CASSPRVETQYF.

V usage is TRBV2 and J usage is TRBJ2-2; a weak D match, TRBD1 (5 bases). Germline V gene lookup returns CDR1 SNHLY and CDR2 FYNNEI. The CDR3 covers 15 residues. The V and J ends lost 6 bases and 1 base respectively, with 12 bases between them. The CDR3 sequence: CASREHGQNTGELFF. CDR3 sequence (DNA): TGTGCCAGCAGGGAGCACGGACAGAACACCGGGGAGCTGTTTTTT.

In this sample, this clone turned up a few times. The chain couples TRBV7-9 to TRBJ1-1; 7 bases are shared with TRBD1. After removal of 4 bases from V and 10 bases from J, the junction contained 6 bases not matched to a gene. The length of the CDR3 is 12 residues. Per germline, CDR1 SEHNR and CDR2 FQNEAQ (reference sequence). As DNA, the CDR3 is TGTGCCAGCAGCTCAGAGACAGGGCTAGCTTTCTTT. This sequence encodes CASSSETGLAFF.

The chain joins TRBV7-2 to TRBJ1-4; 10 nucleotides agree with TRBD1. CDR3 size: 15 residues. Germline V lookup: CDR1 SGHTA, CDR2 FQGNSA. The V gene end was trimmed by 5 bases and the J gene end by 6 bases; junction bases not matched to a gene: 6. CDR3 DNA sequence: TGTGCCAGCAGCCTAGTTGGGACAGGGGATGAAAAACTGTTTTTT. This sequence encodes CASSLVGTGDEKLFF.

CDR3 bases: TGTGCCACCAGCAGAGATCGGGCAGGGGTGGAAGAGCAGTACTTC. It translates to CATSRDRAGVEEQYF. The J gene is TRBJ2-7, the V gene TRBV15; D might be TRBD1 (6 bases). Per the germline V gene, CDR1 is LNHNV and CDR2 is YYDKDF (reference sequence). There are 15 residues in the CDR3. With 0 bases removed from V and 7 bases from J, the gap between germline ends came to 16 bases.

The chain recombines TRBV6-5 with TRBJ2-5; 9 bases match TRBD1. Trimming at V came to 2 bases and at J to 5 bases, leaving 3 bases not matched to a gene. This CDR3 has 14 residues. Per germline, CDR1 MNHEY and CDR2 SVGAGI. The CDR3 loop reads CASSYGTGWETQYF. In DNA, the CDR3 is TGTGCCAGCAGTTACGGGACAGGGTGGGAGACCCAGTACTTC.

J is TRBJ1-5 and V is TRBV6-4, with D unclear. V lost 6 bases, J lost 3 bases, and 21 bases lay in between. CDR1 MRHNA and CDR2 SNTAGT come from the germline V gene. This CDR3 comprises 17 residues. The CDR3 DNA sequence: TGTGCCAGCAGAAATCGTGAGACACCTAGTATCAATCAGCCCCAGCATTTT. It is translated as CASRNRETPSINQPQHF.

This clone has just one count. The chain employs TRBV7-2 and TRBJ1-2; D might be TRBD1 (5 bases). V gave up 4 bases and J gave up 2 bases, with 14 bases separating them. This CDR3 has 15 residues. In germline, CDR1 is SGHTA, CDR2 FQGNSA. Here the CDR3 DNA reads TGTGCCAGCAGCTCGATGCCAGGGAACAACTATGGCTACACCTTC. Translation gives CASSSMPGNNYGYTF.